This T cell receptor beta chain came from a study of blood T cell repertoires in COVID-19. The study drew participants aged roughly 18 to 95 years from under 30 US areas. The CDR3 sequence is 16 residues long. Per germline, CDR1 LNHDA and CDR2 SQIVND (reference sequence). After removal of 7 bases from V and 4 bases from J, the junction contained 11 bases not matched to a gene. Methods used by the authors: Cell counts per sample came from amplifying reference gene primers. Using immunoSEQ multiplex PCR, the repertoire was profiled, and TCRdb retains in-frame clones only, with some absent. V, J and clone size reflect that table, while D and trimming were determined from the DNA. The sample includes under 250,000 clones, 87% of them seen just once.

Material: PBMCs or T cells enriched from blood (not recorded which). This clonotype was sampled from a man aged 25-40 years who had recovered from COVID-19. The chain couples TRBV19 to TRBJ2-1; TRBD1 matches at 9 bases. The CDR3 nucleotides are TGTGCCAGTATAAAGGGACAGGGAGTAGGGTACAATGAGCAGTTCTTC. This translates into CASIKGQGVGYNEQFF.